This T cell receptor beta chain originates from a study of T cell repertoires in cytomegalovirus infection. In the study overall: Recently identified HLA-C-restricted CMV epitopes were used, and well-studied HLA-B-restricted CMV epitopes were used as well. Evidence of both CMV infection and a matching HLA type came from public TCR beta signatures.

In TCRdb, the reads were re-called with MiXCR into one record per CDR3 protein. The profile shows approximately 990,000 distinct CDR3 sequences, around 29% of them singletons. In the case of this clonotype: No antigen is known for it.

The CDR3 contains 15 residues. V gave up 4 bases and J gave up 3 bases; unmatched junction bases: 7. From germline, CDR1 is SGHRS and CDR2 YFSETQ. General study points: Totalled public TCR beta family frequency picked out people who carried CMV plus the relevant HLA. HLA-C-restricted CMV-specific TCR beta clonotypes were dominant in the ex vivo response.

This sequence was found in a human donor in good health (CMV status not recorded). Some clones in this sample may be carry-over from other donors' samples. The chain carries TRBV5-1 and TRBJ1-1; 9 nucleotides line up with TRBD1. The sample here was cultured CD8+ T cells from PBMCs, taken from culture after CMV antigen stimulation. CDR3 bases: TGCGCCAGCAGCACATGGACAGGGGAAGACACTGAAGCTTTCTTT. Amino acids: CASSTWTGEDTEAFF.